Each of the 10 T cell receptor beta chains below was sequenced from the same sample in a study of T-cell reconstitution after alpha-beta-depleted transplantation in children. The TCRbeta library was prepared with unique molecular identifiers. Via MiXCR, TCRdb re-called the PCR reads, giving one row per CDR3 protein. Here the sample spans a few hundred thousand distinct CDR3 sequences, about 9.6% being singletons. Sequenced material: PBMCs from the stem cell graft donor, taken from the stem cell graft. These receptors originate from a human donor who donated a stem cell graft to a child with SCID.

This rearrangement joins TRBV18 to TRBJ2-7; D is possibly TRBD2 (5 bases). This CDR3 contains 14 residues. Germline loops: CDR1 KGHSH, CDR2 LQKENI. The V end lost 0 bases, the J end lost 4 bases, and 10 bases lay between the germline ends. Here the CDR3 DNA reads TGTGCCAGCTCACCACCGATGAGGGAGTACGAGCAGTACTTC. Translation gives CASSPPMREYEQYF. The entire variable domain, with the rest obtained from reference TRBV18 and TRBJ2-7, is as follows: NAGVMQNPRHLVRRRGQEARLRCSPMKGHSHVYWYRQLPEEGLKFMVYLQKENIIDESGMPKERFSAEFPKEGPSILRIQQVVRGDSAAYFCASSPPMREYEQYFGPGTRLTVT.

The chain employs TRBV25-1 and TRBJ1-5; a possible D gene is TRBD1 (5 bases). Germline V gene lookup returns CDR1 MGHDK and CDR2 SYGVNS. V lost 4 bases and J 2 bases, leaving 12 bases between the germline ends. The CDR3 contains 15 residues. CDR3 sequence reads: CASSVAPGCNQPQHF. In DNA form, the CDR3 reads TGTGCCAGCAGTGTTGCCCCAGGGTGCAATCAGCCCCAGCATTTT.

The chain joins TRBV27 to TRBJ1-1; TRBD1 matches 10 bases. Looked up from germline, CDR1 is MNHEY and CDR2 is SMNVEV (reference sequence). The V and J ends lost 6 bases and 3 bases, in that order; junction bases with no gene match: 7. CDR3 length: 15 amino acids. The CDR3 DNA follows: TGTGCCAGCAGGACAGGGGGCTTTTTTTACACTGAAGCTTTCTTT. It yields the protein CASRTGGFFYTEAFF.

This clonotype was counted many times. This chain connects TRBV28 to TRBJ2-7, with 9 bases that match TRBD1. The CDR3 runs 13 residues. Trimming at V came to 7 bases and at J to 2 bases, leaving 3 bases not matched to a gene. Per germline, CDR1 MDHEN and CDR2 SYDVKM. CDR3 in amino acids: CASKQGATYEQYF. Here the CDR3 DNA reads TGTGCCAGCAAACAGGGGGCAACCTACGAGCAGTACTTC.

The CDR3 DNA follows: TGTGCCAGCAGTTACTTCGGGACAGGGGTGGGCAATGAGCAGTTCTTC. Translating gives CASSYFGTGVGNEQFF. The V and J genes are TRBV6-5 and TRBJ2-1; 10 positions match TRBD1. The CDR3 spans 16 residues. CDR1 and CDR2 (germline): MNHEY, SVGAGI. Unmatched junction bases numbered 6, after V lost 1 base and J lost 6 bases.

This clonotype has ten or more counts. The CDR3, as DNA: TGCGCCAGCAGCCTACAGGGGCAGGGTAATTCACCCCTCCACTTT. It yields the protein CASSLQGQGNSPLHF. The V and J genes are TRBV5-1 and TRBJ1-6, with 7 bases identical to TRBD1. Germline CDR1 and CDR2: SGHRS and YFSETQ. The CDR3 is 15 residues long. Trimming cost V 4 bases and J 6 bases; bases outside gene matches: 7.

This clonotype occurred a few times. V is TRBV18 and J is TRBJ1-1, with a weak D call TRBD1 (5 bases). CDR1 is KGHSH, CDR2 LQKENI, per germline. The CDR3 extends over 15 amino acids. Trimming removed 6 bases from V and 0 bases from J, with 14 bases in between. DNA of the CDR3: TGTGCCAGCTCGCGGGGCTTGTTAATGAACACTGAAGCTTTCTTT. Its translation: CASSRGLLMNTEAFF.

This clonotype has a count of ten or more. This chain joins TRBV5-5 and TRBJ1-4; D ambiguous. The CDR3 extends over 14 amino acids. Looked up from germline, CDR1 is SGHKS and CDR2 is YYEKEE (reference sequence). V lost 2 bases, J lost 4 bases, and 9 bases lay in between. The CDR3 DNA is TGTGCCAGCAGCTTCGGAGGGAATAATGAAAAACTGTTTTTT. Protein product: CASSFGGNNEKLFF.

The sample holds many counts of this clonotype. The chain carries TRBV27 and TRBJ2-7, with 9 nucleotides matching TRBD1. Germline loops: CDR1 MNHEY, CDR2 SMNVEV (reference sequence). CDR3 length: 17 residues. The J segment lost 2 bases and the V segment lost 0 bases, leaving 8 bases of the junction unmatched. The CDR3: CASSLSTGTGLAYEQYF. The CDR3 coding sequence is TGTGCCAGCAGTTTATCGACCGGGACAGGGTTGGCCTACGAGCAGTACTTC.

There are many counts of this clonotype. This CDR3 is CASSWGQGLYSGANVLTF. Written as DNA, the CDR3 is TGCGCCAGCAGCTGGGGACAGGGACTGTACTCTGGGGCCAACGTCCTGACTTTC. The chain uses TRBV5-1 and TRBJ2-6; 9 nucleotides agree with TRBD1. The J segment lost 0 bases and the V segment lost 3 bases, leaving 7 bases of the junction unmatched. The CDR3 totals 18 residues. Germline V gene sequence: CDR1 SGHRS, CDR2 YFSETQ. Drawing the rest from reference TRBV5-1 and TRBJ2-6, the complete variable domain is KAGVTQTPRYLIKTRGQQVTLSCSPISGHRSVSWYQQTPGQGLQFLFEYFSETQRNKGNFPGRFSGRQFSNSRSEMNVSTLELGDSALYLCASSWGQGLYSGANVLTFGAGSRLTVL.